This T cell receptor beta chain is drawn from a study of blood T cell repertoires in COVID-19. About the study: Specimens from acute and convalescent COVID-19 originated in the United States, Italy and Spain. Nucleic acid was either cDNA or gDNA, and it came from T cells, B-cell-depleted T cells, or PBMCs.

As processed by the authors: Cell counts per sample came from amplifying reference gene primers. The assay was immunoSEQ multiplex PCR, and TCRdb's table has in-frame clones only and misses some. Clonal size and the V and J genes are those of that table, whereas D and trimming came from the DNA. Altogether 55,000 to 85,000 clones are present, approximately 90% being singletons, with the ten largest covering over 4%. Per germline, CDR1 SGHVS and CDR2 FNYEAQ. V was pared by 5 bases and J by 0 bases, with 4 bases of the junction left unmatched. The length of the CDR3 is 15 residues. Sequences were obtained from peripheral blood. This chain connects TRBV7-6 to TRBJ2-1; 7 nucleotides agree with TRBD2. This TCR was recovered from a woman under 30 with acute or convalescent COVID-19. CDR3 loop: CASSKAGSSYNEQFF. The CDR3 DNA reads TGTGCCAGCAGCAAAGCGGGAAGCTCCTACAATGAGCAGTTCTTC. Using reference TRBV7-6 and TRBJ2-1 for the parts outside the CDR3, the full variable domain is GAGVSQSPRYKVTKRGQDVALRCDPISGHVSLYWYRQALGQGPEFLTYFNYEAQQDKSGLPNDRFSAERPEGSISTLTIQRTEQRDSAMYRCASSKAGSSYNEQFFGPGTRLTVL.